This TCR beta chain was found in a study of cytomegalovirus exposure and HLA in healthy donors. Study-wide points: A later analysis, which compared TCR beta chains of equal frequency, found the HLA-associated ones more clonally expanded. While the bulk of TCR sequences proved rare, some public TCRs turned up in many donors. Being productive about 87% or about 30% of the time was typical of most TCR beta V segments in an earlier analysis.

As regards this clone: The antigen is unknown.

Amplification used 60 Vbeta primers and 13 Jbeta primers. TCRdb's copy holds only in-frame clones and misses some; the assay was immunoSEQ multiplex PCR. Among over 150,000 clones, approximately 81% were seen once, and the ten largest hold about 1.3%. Germline assignment: CDR1 MNHEY and CDR2 SMNVEV (reference sequence). The CDR3 is 15 residues long. The chain joins TRBV27 to TRBJ2-5, with D unclear. The J call may be faulty, since TRBJ2-7 better matches the DNA end. The sequenced sample was PBMCs. This receptor was obtained from a man aged 18 to 35 in good health and CMV-seronegative. CDR3 nucleotides: TGTGCCAGCAGTTCGACACCCTCGTTCTCCTACGAGCAGTACTTC. It yields the protein CASSSTPSFSYEQYF.